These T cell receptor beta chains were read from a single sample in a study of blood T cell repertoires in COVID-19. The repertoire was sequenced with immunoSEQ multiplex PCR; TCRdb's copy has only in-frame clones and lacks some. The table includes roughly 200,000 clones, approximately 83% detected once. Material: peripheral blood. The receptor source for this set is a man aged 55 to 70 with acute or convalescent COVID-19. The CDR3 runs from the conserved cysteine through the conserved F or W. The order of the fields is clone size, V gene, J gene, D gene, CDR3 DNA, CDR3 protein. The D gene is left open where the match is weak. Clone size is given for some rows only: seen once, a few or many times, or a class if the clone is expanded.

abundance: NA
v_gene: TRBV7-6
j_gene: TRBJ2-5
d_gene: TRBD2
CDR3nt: TGTGCCAGCAGTTGGACTAGCGGACCTTGGGAGACCCAGTACTTC
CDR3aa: CASSWTSGPWETQYF

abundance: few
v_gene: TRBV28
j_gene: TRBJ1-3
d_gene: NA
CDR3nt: TGTGCCAGCAGCCCGAGCGGGGGATCCGGAAACACCATATATTTT
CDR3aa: CASSPSGGSGNTIYF

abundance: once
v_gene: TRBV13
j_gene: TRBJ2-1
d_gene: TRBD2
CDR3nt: TGTGCCAGCAGCTTAGGGCTAGCGGGGGGGCTCAATGAGCAGTTCTTC
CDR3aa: CASSLGLAGGLNEQFF

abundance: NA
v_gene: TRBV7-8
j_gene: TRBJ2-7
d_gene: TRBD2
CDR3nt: TGTGCCAGCAGCTTAGCTGCGGGAGCCCGTATTAGGTCCTACGAGCAGTACTTC
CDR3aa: CASSLAAGARIRSYEQYF

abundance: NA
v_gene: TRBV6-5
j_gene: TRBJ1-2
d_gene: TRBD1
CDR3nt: TGTGCCAGCAGAAGAGGACAGGGAGTGAGCGGCTACACCTTC
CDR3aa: CASRRGQGVSGYTF

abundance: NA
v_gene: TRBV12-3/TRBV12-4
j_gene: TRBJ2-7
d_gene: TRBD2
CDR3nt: TGTGCCAGCAGTTTAGCCGGGAGGGACGAGCAGTACTTC
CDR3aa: CASSLAGRDEQYF

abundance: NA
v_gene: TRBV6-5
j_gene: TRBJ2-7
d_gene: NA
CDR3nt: TGTGCCAGCAGTTACTCGACTTCTGGCAGGGGTAAAGAGCAGTACTTC
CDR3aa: CASSYSTSGRGKEQYF

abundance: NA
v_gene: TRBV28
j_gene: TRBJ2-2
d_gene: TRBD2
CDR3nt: TGTGCCGGGAGGGGGAACACCGGGGAGCTGTTTTTT
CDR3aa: CAGRGNTGELFF

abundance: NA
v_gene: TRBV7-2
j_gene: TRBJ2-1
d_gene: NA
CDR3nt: TGTGCCAGCAGCTTAGACCGGCCGGCCGGGGGTTTCTACAATGAGCAGTTCTTC
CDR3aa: CASSLDRPAGGFYNEQFF

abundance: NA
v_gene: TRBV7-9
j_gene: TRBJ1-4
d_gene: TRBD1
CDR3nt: TGTGCCAGCAGCCCCGGGACAGGGCATGAAAAACTGTTTTTT
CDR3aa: CASSPGTGHEKLFF

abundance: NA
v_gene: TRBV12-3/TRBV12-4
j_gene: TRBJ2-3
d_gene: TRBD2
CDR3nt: TGTGCCAGCAGTTTACGACTAGCGGGGGTGTATTTT
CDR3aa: CASSLRLAGVYF

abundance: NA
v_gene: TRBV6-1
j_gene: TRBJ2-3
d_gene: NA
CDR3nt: TGTGCCAGCAGTGACCCTTCAGTGGGCCTCCGAGATACGCAGTATTTT
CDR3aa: CASSDPSVGLRDTQYF

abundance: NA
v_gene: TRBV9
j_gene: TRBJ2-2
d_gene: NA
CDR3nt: TGTGCCAGCAGCCCTAGTAGCAGCGGTCCTAACACCGGGGAGCTGTTTTTT
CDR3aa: CASSPSSSGPNTGELFF

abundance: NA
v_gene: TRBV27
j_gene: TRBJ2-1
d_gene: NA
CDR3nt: TGTGCCAGCAGTTTGGGAGAGTCGAGCTCCTACAATGAGCAGTTCTTC
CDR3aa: CASSLGESSSYNEQFF

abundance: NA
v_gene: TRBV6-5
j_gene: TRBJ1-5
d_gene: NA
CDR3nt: TGTGCCAGCAGTTACTCGGGGGGAGGGGGACAGCCCCAGCATTTT
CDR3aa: CASSYSGGGGQPQHF

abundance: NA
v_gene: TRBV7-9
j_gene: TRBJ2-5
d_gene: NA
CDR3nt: TGTGCCAGCAGCTTAGATGGGCTGACGACGAAGACCCAGTACTTC
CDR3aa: CASSLDGLTTKTQYF

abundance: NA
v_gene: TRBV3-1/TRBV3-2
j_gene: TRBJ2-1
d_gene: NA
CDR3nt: TGTGCCAGCAGCCAATACGCCGGGACAAACTACAATGAGCAGTTCTTC
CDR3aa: CASSQYAGTNYNEQFF

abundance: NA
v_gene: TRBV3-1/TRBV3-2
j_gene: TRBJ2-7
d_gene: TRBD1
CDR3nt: TGTGCCAGCAGCCGGGTGACAGGGGGCTCGGAGCAGTACTTC
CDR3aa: CASSRVTGGSEQYF

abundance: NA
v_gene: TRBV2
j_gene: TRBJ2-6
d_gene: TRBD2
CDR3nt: TGTGCCAGCATCCCGGGAGCGGGACTCGCTGGGGCCAACGTCCTGACTTTC
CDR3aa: CASIPGAGLAGANVLTF

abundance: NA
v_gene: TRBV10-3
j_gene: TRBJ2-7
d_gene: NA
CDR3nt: TGTGCCATCAGTGTGCCGAGTGAAGAGCAGTACTTC
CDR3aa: CAISVPSEEQYF

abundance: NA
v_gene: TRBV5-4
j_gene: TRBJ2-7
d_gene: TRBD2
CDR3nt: TGTGCCAGCAGCTTGGCCCCTGGACTAGCGGGAGGATCGTCCTACGAGCAGTACTTC
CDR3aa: CASSLAPGLAGGSSYEQYF

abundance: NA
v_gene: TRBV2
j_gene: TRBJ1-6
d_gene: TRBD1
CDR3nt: TGTGCCAGCAGTGAAACAGGGGGCGCGGGGCTTAATTCACCCCTCCACTTT
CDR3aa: CASSETGGAGLNSPLHF

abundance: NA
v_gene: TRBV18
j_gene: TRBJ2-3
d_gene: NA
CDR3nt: TGTGCCAGCTCACCACGGGCAGGGTGGACAGATACGCAGTATTTT
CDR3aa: CASSPRAGWTDTQYF

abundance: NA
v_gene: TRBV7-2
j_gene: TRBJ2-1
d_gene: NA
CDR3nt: TGTGCCAGCAGCTCGCGGGCGGGGACTTTCAATGAGCAGTTCTTC
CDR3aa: CASSSRAGTFNEQFF

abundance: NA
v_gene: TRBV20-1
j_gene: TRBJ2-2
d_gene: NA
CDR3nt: TGCAGTGCTAGCGACACCGGGGAGCTGTTTTTT
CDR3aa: CSASDTGELFF

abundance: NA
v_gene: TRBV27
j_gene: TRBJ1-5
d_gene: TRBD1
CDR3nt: TGTGCCAGCAGCCCCCGGGAGGGGGCATATAGCAATCAGCCCCAGCATTTT
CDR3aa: CASSPREGAYSNQPQHF

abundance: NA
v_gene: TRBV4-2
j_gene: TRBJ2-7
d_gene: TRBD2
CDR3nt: TGTGCCAGCAGCCCTCGGGCGGGAGGATACGAGCAGTACTTC
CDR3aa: CASSPRAGGYEQYF

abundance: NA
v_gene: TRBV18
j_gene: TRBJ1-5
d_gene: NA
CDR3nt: TGTGCCAGCTCACCATTAGGGCCGGGACAATATAGCAATCAGCCCCAGCATTTT
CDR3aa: CASSPLGPGQYSNQPQHF

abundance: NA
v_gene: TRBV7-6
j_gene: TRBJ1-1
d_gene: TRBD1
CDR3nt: TGTGCCAGCAGCTTAGGGCAGGGGGTCTCGAACACTGAAGCTTTCTTT
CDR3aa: CASSLGQGVSNTEAFF